By share of the sample, the clone carrying this TCR beta chain is medium-sized. Its antigen is undetermined. Each CDR3 protein gets one entry after TCRdb re-called the 5' RACE reads with MiXCR. The table lists a few hundred thousand distinct CDR3 sequences, about 7.3% of them singletons. This entry comes from a study of CD8 T cells in ankylosing spondylitis. V was cut by 0 bases and J by 0 bases, with 3 bases left in between. The CDR3 loop spans 13 amino acids. The germline V gene has CDR1 SGHRS and CDR2 YFSETQ. Whole-study findings and limits: What appeared characteristic of ankylosing spondylitis blood was a TCR beta motif of fewer than ten highly homologous variants.

This TCR derives from a male donor with ankylosing spondylitis. The chain has TRBV5-1 and TRBJ1-1; D is unresolved. What was sequenced was blood, either unsorted or a sorted T cell fraction (not recorded which). CDR3 DNA: TGCGCCAGCAGCTTGGACGTGAACACTGAAGCTTTCTTT. Residues: CASSLDVNTEAFF.